Listed below are T cell receptor beta chains from one sample, sequenced in a study of metastatic and nonmetastatic thyroid tumors. From the PCR reads, TCRdb re-called clones with MiXCR. The sample holds about 37,000 clones, roughly 14% seen once. Material for sequencing was blood. The origin of the receptors is a female donor with papillary thyroid cancer or a benign thyroid nodule (not recorded which). Some clones in this sample may be carry-over from other donors' samples. CDR3s include the opening cysteine and the closing phenylalanine or tryptophan. The order of the fields is D gene, V gene, clone size, J gene, CDR3 DNA, CDR3 protein. The D gene is left open where the match is weak. Part of the rows lack a size; the others show once, few, many or a class for expanded clones.

.	TRBV25-1	many	TRBJ2-5	TGTGCCAGCAGTAGGGGGGACAGTCAAGAGACCCAGTACTTC	CASSRGDSQETQYF
.	TRBV30	many	TRBJ2-1	TGTGCCTGGAGATCTGGCCCCCTAGGCTACAATGAGCAGTTCTTC	CAWRSGPLGYNEQFF
.	TRBV6-1	many	TRBJ1-2	TGTGCCAGCAGTGAACAGACAGAGTACTATGGCTACACCTTC	CASSEQTEYYGYTF
.	TRBV12-3/TRBV12-4	.	TRBJ2-1	TGTGCCAGCAGAGTCCCCACGTTAGGGCCGGAAAATGAGCAGTTCTTC	CASRVPTLGPENEQFF
.	TRBV3-1	many	TRBJ2-3	TGTGCCAGCAGACTCCGGGGTAGCACAGATACGCAGTATTTT	CASRLRGSTDTQYF
.	TRBV28	many	TRBJ2-3	TGTGCCAGCAGCCGGAGAGCCCCAGATACGCAGTATTTT	CASSRRAPDTQYF
TRBD1	TRBV7-6	many	TRBJ2-7	TGTGCCAGCAGCTTAGGGGGTGGGGGACAGGGATCGTTCGAGCAGTACTTC	CASSLGGGGQGSFEQYF
TRBD2	TRBV4-2	many	TRBJ2-7	TGTGCCAGCAGCCAAGAGTGGAGCGGGAGGGCCTACGAGCAGTACTTC	CASSQEWSGRAYEQYF
.	TRBV29-1	many	TRBJ2-7	TGCAGCGTTGTAGGGACTTTCGGATCCTACGAGCAGTACTTC	CSVVGTFGSYEQYF
.	TRBV12-3/TRBV12-4	few	TRBJ1-4	TGTGCCAGCAGCCCTCGTGATAATGAAAAACTGTTTTTT	CASSPRDNEKLFF
TRBD1	TRBV7-9	many	TRBJ1-1	TGTGCCAGCAGCTTAGCACAGGGGGAGAACACTGAAGCTTTCTTT	CASSLAQGENTEAFF
.	TRBV28	many	TRBJ1-3	TGTGCCATCGCGGGTCCCAGCTCTGGAAACACCATATATTTT	CAIAGPSSGNTIYF
.	TRBV6-1	few	TRBJ1-2	TGTGCCAGCAGTGCGGCGGGTAGGGGGGGTCATGGCTACACCTTC	CASSAAGRGGHGYTF
.	TRBV13	many	TRBJ2-1	TGTGCCAGCAGCTTAACCGGGAGTAAGGCAGATGAGCAGTTCTTC	CASSLTGSKADEQFF
TRBD2	TRBV10-1	many	TRBJ2-2	TGCGCCAGCAGTGGCGGGAGCGGGGAGCTGTTTTTT	CASSGGSGELFF
.	TRBV9	many	TRBJ2-5	TGTGCCAGCAGCGTCACCGGGACACGACAAGAGACCCAGTACTTC	CASSVTGTRQETQYF
.	TRBV10-2	many	TRBJ2-7	TGCGCCAGCAGTTGGCGGCCTATCTACGAGCAGTACTTC	CASSWRPIYEQYF
.	TRBV9	many	TRBJ2-1	TGTGCCAGCAGCGTAGGAGGGGACCCAGGTGAGCAGTTCTTC	CASSVGGDPGEQFF
.	TRBV3-1	.	TRBJ2-2	TGTGCCAGCAGCCAAGTCGGGAGCGGACCCGGGGAGCTGTTTTTT	CASSQVGSGPGELFF
TRBD1	TRBV12-5	many	TRBJ1-2	TGTGCTAGCGGGACAGCCGTAGCTAACTATGGCTACACCTTC	CASGTAVANYGYTF
TRBD2	TRBV29-1	many	TRBJ2-7	TGCAGCGTTGAAAGCGGGACTAGCGACCTAAAGTCGTACGAGCAGTACTTC	CSVESGTSDLKSYEQYF
.	TRBV27	many	TRBJ2-5	TGTGCCAGCAGTTTATATCCGTCGAGGGACGGGACCCAGTACTTC	CASSLYPSRDGTQYF
TRBD1	TRBV15	many	TRBJ1-5	TGTGCCACCAGTCCGACAGGGAGGAGCAATCAGCCCCAGCATTTT	CATSPTGRSNQPQHF
TRBD1	TRBV30	many	TRBJ1-4	TGTGCCTGGAGGGGGGACAGCCCAAATGAAAAACTGTTTTTT	CAWRGDSPNEKLFF
.	TRBV7-2	many	TRBJ1-5	TGTGCCAGCAGCTTAGCATGGACAAATCAGCCCCAGCATTTT	CASSLAWTNQPQHF
TRBD2	TRBV11-2	.	TRBJ2-3	TGTGCCAGCAGCTTCCTAGCGGGACTCACAGATACGCAGTATTTT	CASSFLAGLTDTQYF
TRBD2	TRBV12-3/TRBV12-4	many	TRBJ2-3	TGTGCCAGCAGTTTAGGGGCACTAGCGGGAGCCACGCAGTATTTT	CASSLGALAGATQYF
.	TRBV11-2	many	TRBJ2-1	TGTGCCAGCAGCCTGACTAGAAGCTCCTACAATGAGCAGTTCTTC	CASSLTRSSYNEQFF
.	TRBV11-2	many	TRBJ2-7	TGTGCCAGCAGGGGAGTGGCGGGATGGGCCCCCGAGCAGTACTTC	CASRGVAGWAPEQYF
.	TRBV4-2	few	TRBJ2-1	TGTGCCAGCAGCCCCGACCTATCTATTACGAATGAGCAGTTCTTC	CASSPDLSITNEQFF
.	TRBV30	many	TRBJ1-1	TGTGCCTGGAGCGGTAACAGTAAGACTGAAGCTTTCTTT	CAWSGNSKTEAFF